This T cell receptor beta chain was identified during a study of cytomegalovirus exposure and HLA in healthy donors. The V gene's germline CDR1 is SGHRS and CDR2 YFSETQ. This CDR3 comprises 16 residues. V gave up 5 bases and J gave up 7 bases; unmatched junction bases: 12. As for this clone: The antigen is not known.

Use of 60 Vbeta and 13 Jbeta primers characterized the PCR. Profiled with immunoSEQ multiplex PCR; TCRdb holds only in-frame clones, not every one. Counted here are about 150,000 clones, 65% to 85% occurring once; the ten biggest clones make up approximately 4%. The study, taken as a whole, reports: Cytomegalovirus-associated status was assigned to approximately 160 TCR beta chains.

This receptor was taken from a woman aged 40-49 years in good health and CMV-seropositive. Sequenced material: PBMCs. The chain combines TRBV5-1 with TRBJ2-1; TRBD2 aligns across 10 bases. The CDR3 protein is CASRYLAGDLGNEQFF. CDR3 bases: TGCGCCAGCAGATACCTAGCGGGGGACCTCGGGAATGAGCAGTTCTTC.